This TCR beta chain came from a study of post-analysis software for immune sequencing data. Overall study: Several disease courses (relapsing-remitting, secondary progressive and progressive-relapsing) of multiple sclerosis were included.

A note on this clonotype: Antigen specificity is unknown.

General study results and limits: Samples from one preparation batch, clustered by F measure, grouped strongly together. Significantly decreased normalized Chao1 diversity was recorded for multiple sclerosis patients relative to controls.

cDNA libraries of TCR beta carried unique molecular identifiers. T cells numbering about 0.85 to 11 million yielded roughly 0.5 million cDNA molecules. Each CDR3 protein gets one entry after TCRdb re-called the PCR reads with MiXCR. The data contain hundreds of thousands of distinct CDR3 sequences, roughly 45% of them singletons. The TCR sequence derives from a girl aged 5-17 years with multiple sclerosis. What was sequenced was blood.

The CDR3 here is CAISPGSNRDYEQYF. The DNA of the CDR3 is TGTGCCATCAGCCCCGGATCAAACAGGGACTACGAGCAGTACTTC. The rearrangement joins TRBV10-3 to TRBJ2-7, with D possibly TRBD1 on 6 matching bases. CDR3 length: 15 amino acids. Germline loops: CDR1 ENHRY, CDR2 SYGVKD. V was cut by 6 bases and J by 3 bases, with 18 bases left in between.